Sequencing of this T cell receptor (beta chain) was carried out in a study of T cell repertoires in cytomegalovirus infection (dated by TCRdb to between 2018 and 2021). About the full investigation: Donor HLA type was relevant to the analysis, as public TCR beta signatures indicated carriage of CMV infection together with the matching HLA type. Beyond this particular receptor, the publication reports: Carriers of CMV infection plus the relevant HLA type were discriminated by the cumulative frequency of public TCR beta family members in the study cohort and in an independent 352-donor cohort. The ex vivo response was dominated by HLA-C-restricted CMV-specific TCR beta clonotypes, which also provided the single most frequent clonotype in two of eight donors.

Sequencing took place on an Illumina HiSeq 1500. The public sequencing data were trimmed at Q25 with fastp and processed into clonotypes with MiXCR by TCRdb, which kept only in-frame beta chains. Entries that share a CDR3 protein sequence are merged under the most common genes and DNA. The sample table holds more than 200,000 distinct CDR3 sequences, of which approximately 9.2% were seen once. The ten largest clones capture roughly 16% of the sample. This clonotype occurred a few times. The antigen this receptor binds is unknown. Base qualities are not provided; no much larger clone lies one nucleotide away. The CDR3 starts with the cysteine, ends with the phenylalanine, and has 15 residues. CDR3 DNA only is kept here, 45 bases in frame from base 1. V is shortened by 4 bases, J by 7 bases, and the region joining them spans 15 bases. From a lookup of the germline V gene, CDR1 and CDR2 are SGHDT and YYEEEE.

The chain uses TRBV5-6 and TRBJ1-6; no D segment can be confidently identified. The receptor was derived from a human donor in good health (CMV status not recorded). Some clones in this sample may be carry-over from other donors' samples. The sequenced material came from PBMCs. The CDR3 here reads CASSRRRTENSPLHF. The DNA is TGTGCCAGCAGCCGCCGACGGACGGAAAATTCACCCCTCCACTTT.